The sequence of this T cell receptor beta chain was determined in a study of T cell changes during pregnancy in multiple sclerosis. TCRdb's table, derived via immunoSEQ multiplex PCR, lists solely in-frame clones and lacks some. The sample carries 65,000 to 85,000 clones, approximately 94% recorded once. The sequence was collected from a female donor with multiple sclerosis, enrolled in a pregnancy study. The starting material was CD4+ T cells from peripheral blood mononuclear cells, obtained before pregnancy.

The DNA of the CDR3 is TGTGCCAGCAGTTACGATAGCGGGAGGACCAATGAGCAGTTCTTC. It codes for CASSYDSGRTNEQFF. The chain combines TRBV6-5 with TRBJ2-1, with 10 bases matching TRBD2. CDR3 size: 15 residues. The germline V gene encodes CDR1 MNHEY and CDR2 SVGAGI. V dropped 2 bases and J dropped 6; count of bases not matched to a gene: 4.